This T cell receptor (beta chain) emerged from a study of cytomegalovirus exposure and HLA in healthy donors (dated by TCRdb to 2016 to 2017). Concerning the study at large: A later analysis indicated that the 95 to 150 validation repertoires were generated on the platform also employed for the roughly 730 repertoires of the first cohort. The aim of the study was to test whether cataloging public T cell receptors could identify signatures of past pathogen exposure. The study combined high-throughput TCR immunosequencing, statistical association of individual TCRs with disease status, and machine learning to predict cytomegalovirus infection status. A separate validation cohort of roughly 110 different subjects was used in addition to the roughly 620-subject first cohort. General findings and caveats noted by the study authors: Cytomegalovirus status was reported to be diagnosed by the classifier with high specificity and sensitivity in both the original and validation cohorts. In vitro tests confirmed that a few of the cytomegalovirus-associated TCR beta chains recognize cytomegalovirus antigens. A total of about 150 TCR beta chains were listed by the study as associated with cytomegalovirus. A later analysis found that TCRs clustered in the first cohort also tended to co-occur in the 110 or so validation repertoires, with approximately 93% of cluster scores above 0. The validation cohort had no HLA typing available for a later analysis, so co-occurrence within that cohort was assessed over all 130 or so repertoires. While some public TCRs were present in many individuals, most TCR sequences turned up only very rarely across donors. It was suggested by the authors that the approach could potentially be generalized to other disease states and immunological phenotypes.

Regarding this clone: Its antigen specificity is not known. Base quality data are lacking; no much larger clone is found one base away.

Library creation used the immunoSEQ multiplex PCR assay. On the study's bioinformatics: To diagnose cytomegalovirus status from the catalog of TCR beta chain sequences, a statistical classification framework was built. In its TCRdb copy, this immuneACCESS table keeps in-frame sequences only and misses some clones. Where compared with another copy, unresolved V genes explain less than half of these, and the others have no known cause. The V and J calls and the clone size are those of that table, but D and trimming were determined from the DNA. Counted in this sample were some 56,000 clones; more than 90% of them appeared once. The ten largest make up roughly 1.2% of the sample. The donors belonged to the validation cohort of approximately 130 subjects, which was separate from the 666-subject first cohort. This sequence originates from a man younger than 30 in good health and CMV-seronegative. Material for sequencing was PBMCs.

The bases are TGTGCCAGCAGGGACAGGGTCCTATCGCAGTATTTT. Its amino acids are CASRDRVLSQYF. The chain is encoded by TRBV6-5 joined to TRBJ2-3, and 8 junctional nucleotides match TRBD1. CDR1 and CDR2 (MNHEY, SVGAGI) derive from the germline V gene. The CDR3 contains 12 residues, cysteine and phenylalanine counted. Only the CDR3 region is kept as DNA, spanning 36 bases read in frame from base 1. Compared with germline, V lacks 6 bases and J lacks 10 bases; bases without a gene match: 6.